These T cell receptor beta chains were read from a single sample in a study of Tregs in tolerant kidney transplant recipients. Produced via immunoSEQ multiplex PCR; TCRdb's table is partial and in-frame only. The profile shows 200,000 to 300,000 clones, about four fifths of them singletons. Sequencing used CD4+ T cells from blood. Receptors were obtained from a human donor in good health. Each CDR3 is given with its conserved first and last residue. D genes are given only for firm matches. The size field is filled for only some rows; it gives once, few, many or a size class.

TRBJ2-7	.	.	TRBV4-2	CASSRESKQYF	TGTGCCAGCAGCCGGGAGAGCAAGCAGTACTTC
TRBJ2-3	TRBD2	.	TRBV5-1	CASSFGGGNMETDTQYF	TGCGCCAGCAGCTTCGGGGGAGGGAATATGGAAACAGATACGCAGTATTTT
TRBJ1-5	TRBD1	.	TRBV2	CASSDNRGFNQPQHF	TGTGCCAGCAGTGACAACAGGGGATTTAATCAGCCCCAGCATTTT
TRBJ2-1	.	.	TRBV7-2	CASSLAGSGNRNEQFF	TGTGCCAGCAGCTTAGCCGGTAGCGGAAATAGGAATGAGCAGTTCTTC
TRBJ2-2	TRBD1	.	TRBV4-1	CASSQRTGGGTGELFF	TGCGCCAGCAGCCAACGGACAGGGGGGGGTACCGGGGAGCTGTTTTTT
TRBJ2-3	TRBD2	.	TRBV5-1	CASSLLAGVTDTQYF	TGCGCCAGCAGCTTACTAGCGGGAGTGACAGATACGCAGTATTTT
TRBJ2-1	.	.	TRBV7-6	CASSPGDSYNEQFF	TGTGCCAGCAGCCCAGGCGACTCGTACAATGAGCAGTTCTTC
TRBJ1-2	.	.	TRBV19	CASSISETAYYGYTF	TGTGCCAGTAGTATATCTGAGACAGCGTACTATGGCTACACCTTC
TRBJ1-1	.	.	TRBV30	CAWEKALNTEAFF	TGTGCCTGGGAGAAGGCCCTGAACACTGAAGCTTTCTTT
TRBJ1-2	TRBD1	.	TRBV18	CASSVQRQGTNYGYTF	TGTGCCAGCTCCGTCCAAAGACAGGGAACCAACTATGGCTACACCTTC
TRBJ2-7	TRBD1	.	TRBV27	CARGGWDRDDYEQYF	TGTGCCAGGGGGGGTTGGGACAGGGATGACTACGAGCAGTACTTC
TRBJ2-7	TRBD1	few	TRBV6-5	CASSQGVRPYEQYF	TGTGCCAGCAGTCAGGGGGTCCGACCCTACGAGCAGTACTTC
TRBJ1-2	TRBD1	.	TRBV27	CASRVPGQGAPGYTF	TGTGCCAGCAGAGTCCCTGGACAGGGGGCGCCTGGCTACACCTTC
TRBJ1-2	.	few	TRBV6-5	CASSYETGSGYTF	TGTGCCAGCAGTTACGAAACAGGGAGTGGCTACACCTTC
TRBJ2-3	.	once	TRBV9	CASSVGRAGTDTQYF	TGTGCCAGCAGCGTAGGTAGGGCGGGTACAGATACGCAGTATTTT
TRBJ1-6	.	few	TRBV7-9	CASSLRRGDSPLHF	TGTGCCAGCAGCTTGCGCAGGGGAGATTCACCCCTCCACTTT
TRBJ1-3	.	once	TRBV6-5	CASSYGGRGNTIYF	TGTGCCAGCAGTTACGGGGGACGGGGAAACACCATATATTTT
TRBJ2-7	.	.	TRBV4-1	CASSQDRTTYSYEQYF	TGCGCCAGCAGCCAAGATCGCACTACTTACTCCTACGAGCAGTACTTC
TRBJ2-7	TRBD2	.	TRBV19	CASSILMGLAYEQYF	TGTGCCAGTAGTATACTCATGGGACTAGCCTACGAGCAGTACTTC
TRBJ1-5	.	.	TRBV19	CASSRAESNQPQHF	TGTGCCAGTAGTAGGGCGGAGAGCAATCAGCCCCAGCATTTT
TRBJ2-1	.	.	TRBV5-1	CASSLTSGPANEQFF	TGCGCCAGCAGCTTAACGAGCGGGCCAGCCAATGAGCAGTTCTTC
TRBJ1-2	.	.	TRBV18	CASRTVGLDGYTF	TGTGCCAGCCGCACGGTGGGGTTGGATGGCTACACCTTC
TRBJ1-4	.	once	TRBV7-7	CASSPAYGEKLFF	TGTGCCAGCAGCCCCGCGTATGGTGAAAAACTGTTTTTT
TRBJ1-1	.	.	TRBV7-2	CASSLIKTGGVAFF	TGTGCCAGCAGCTTAATCAAAACCGGGGGGGTGGCTTTCTTT
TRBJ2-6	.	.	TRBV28	CASSFGFYGANVLTF	TGTGCCAGCAGTTTCGGGTTTTATGGGGCCAACGTCCTGACTTTC
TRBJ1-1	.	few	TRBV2	CAIRYRVDTEAFF	TGTGCCATCAGATATCGGGTTGATACTGAAGCTTTCTTT
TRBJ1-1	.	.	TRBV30	CAWSVKSEAFF	TGTGCCTGGAGTGTGAAGAGTGAAGCTTTCTTT
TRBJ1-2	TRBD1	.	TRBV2	CASSRTGGIYGYTF	TGTGCCAGCAGTCGAACAGGGGGGATCTATGGCTACACCTTC
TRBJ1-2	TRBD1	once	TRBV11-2	CASSFSTGGHYGYTF	TGTGCCAGCAGCTTTAGTACAGGGGGTCACTATGGCTACACCTTC
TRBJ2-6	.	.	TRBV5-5	CASSLLGSSGANVLTF	TGTGCCAGCAGCTTGTTGGGGAGCTCTGGGGCCAACGTCCTGACTTTC
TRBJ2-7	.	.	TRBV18	CASSPLDSHHEQYF	TGTGCCAGCTCTCCCTTGGACTCCCACCACGAGCAGTACTTC
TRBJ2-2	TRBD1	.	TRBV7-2	CASSAINRGTGELFF	TGTGCCAGCAGCGCAATTAACAGGGGGACCGGGGAGCTGTTTTTT
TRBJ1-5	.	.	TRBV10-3	CAISEWRIYSNQPQHF	TGTGCCATCAGTGAGTGGAGGATCTATAGCAATCAGCCCCAGCATTTT
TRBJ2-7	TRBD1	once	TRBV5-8	CASSFNRGREQYF	TGTGCCAGCAGCTTTAACAGGGGGCGCGAGCAGTACTTC
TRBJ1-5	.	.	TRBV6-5	CASSYSPDSNQPQHF	TGTGCCAGCAGTTACTCGCCAGATAGCAATCAGCCCCAGCATTTT